The clone carrying this T cell receptor (beta chain) was observed a few times. Template switching created a universal primer site, and the cDNA included unique molecular identifiers. MiXCR, run by TCRdb on the 5' RACE reads, gives a single entry per CDR3 protein. Of more than 600,000 distinct CDR3 sequences in the sample, around a sixth were seen once. This entry is derived from a study of identical twins. These data were also filed under a second study, of T cells expressing NK-cell markers. That source reports: According to the study, TCR beta repertoires originated from sorted CD3+CD56+NKG2C+, CD3+CD56+NKG2C- and CD3+CD56-NKG2C+ T cells. Among a handful of donors, these clonotypes also ranked first in the CD3+CD56-NKG2C+ fraction.

The TCR originated in a woman aged 18-29 years in good health. Sequencing used PBMCs.

Here the CDR3 reads CASSSRVALLHNEQFF. The CDR3 region has the DNA TGTGCCAGCAGCTCCCGCGTCGCCCTGCTCCACAATGAGCAGTTCTTC. This chain uses TRBV11-3 with TRBJ2-1, with no clear D. CDR1 SGHNT and CDR2 YENEEA come from the germline V gene. Trimming took off 4 bases at V and 5 bases at J, with 18 bases between the two ends. The length of the CDR3 is 16 residues.